Presented here are 32 T cell receptor beta chains from one specimen sequenced in a study of blood T cells in healthy people across ages. PCR was performed a second time for roughly 7 to 11 cycles using a sample-barcoded 5' primer and a J-beta primer mix. A single record per CDR3 protein comes from TCRdb applying MiXCR to the 5' RACE reads. The profile shows 890,000 or so distinct CDR3 sequences, about 59% of them singletons. Sequencing was carried out using blood. The receptors were sampled from a man aged 25 to 40 in good health.

J is TRBJ2-1 and V is TRBV14; D may be TRBD2 (5 bases). V lost 1 base to trimming and J lost 2 bases, with 12 bases between them. This CDR3 region has 16 residues. Germline CDR1 is SGHDN and CDR2 is FVKESK. This CDR3 reads CASSQVVGNPYNEQFF. The CDR3 DNA reads as TGTGCCAGCAGCCAAGTAGTCGGGAACCCCTACAATGAGCAGTTCTTC.

Many counts were recorded for this clonotype. V gene TRBV7-8 combines with J gene TRBJ1-5; the D gene is possibly TRBD1 (6 bases). Germline V lookup: CDR1 SGHVS, CDR2 FQNEAQ. This CDR3 region has 17 residues. The ends were cut back, 1 base at V and 2 bases at J, with 15 bases in the middle. This CDR3 reads CASSLEGGGHRNQPQHF. The CDR3 DNA is TGTGCCAGCAGCTTAGAGGGGGGTGGGCATCGCAATCAGCCCCAGCATTTT.

In its sample, this clonotype was seen a few times. The chain joins TRBV7-8 to TRBJ2-5, with TRBD1 matching 7 bases. V lost 6 bases to trimming and J lost 5 bases; unmatched junction nucleotides: 12. The CDR3 loop spans 15 amino acids. Germline CDR1 reads SGHVS; CDR2 reads FQNEAQ. CDR3 DNA: TGTGCCAGCAGTGACGGGACAGCCCTCCGGGAGACCCAGTACTTC. Protein product: CASSDGTALRETQYF.

The V call is TRBV6-2 or TRBV6-3, the J call TRBJ1-5, with 7 nucleotides matching TRBD1. This CDR3 has 14 amino acids. The V gene end was trimmed by 6 bases and the J gene end by 6 bases; junction bases not matched to a gene: 8. Germline CDR1 is MNHEY and CDR2 is SVGEGT. The CDR3 sequence: CASRSTGWAQPQHF. CDR3 in DNA: TGTGCCAGCAGATCGACAGGGTGGGCTCAGCCCCAGCATTTT.

This clonotype was counted between two and nine times. The chain joins TRBV6-1 to TRBJ2-3; D is possibly TRBD1 or TRBD2 (7 bases each). Germline loops: CDR1 MNHNS, CDR2 SASEGT. V dropped 4 bases and J dropped 3 bases, with 17 bases sitting between them. The CDR3 is 16 residues long. CDR3 amino acids: CASSAQGPGGTDTQYF. CDR3 DNA: TGTGCCAGCAGTGCACAGGGGCCGGGAGGTACAGATACGCAGTATTTT.

CDR3 protein: CASSQELDSGEQFF. The CDR3 coding sequence is TGTGCCAGCAGCCAAGAACTGGACAGTGGTGAGCAGTTCTTC. The chain uses TRBV14 and TRBJ2-1, with D maybe TRBD1 (6 bases). The CDR3 consists of 14 residues. V dropped 0 bases and J dropped 9 bases, with 12 bases sitting between them. CDR1 is SGHDN and CDR2 is FVKESK in the germline V gene. Variable domain in full (rest from reference TRBV14 and TRBJ2-1): EAGVTQFPSHSVIEKGQTVTLRCDPISGHDNLYWYRRVMGKEIKFLLHFVKESKQDESGMPNNRFLAERTGGTYSTLKVQPAELEDSGVYFCASSQELDSGEQFFGPGTRLTVL.

The sample holds many counts of this clonotype. The rearrangement joins TRBV2 to TRBJ2-4; 10 nucleotides match TRBD1. Germline CDR1 SNHLY, CDR2 FYNNEI. This CDR3 has 15 residues. With 4 bases clipped from V and 2 bases from J, the junction kept 2 bases outside the gene matches. In DNA, the CDR3 is TGTGCCAGCAGTGGACAGGGGGCAACCAAAAACATTCAGTACTTC. This codes for CASSGQGATKNIQYF.

V usage is TRBV7-3 and J usage is TRBJ1-5; unclear D gene. V was trimmed by 2 bases and J by 3 bases, leaving 5 bases between them. The CDR3 runs 13 residues. The V gene's germline CDR1 is SGHTA and CDR2 FQGTGA. CDR3 nucleotides: TGTGCCAGCAGCTTAGGCAACAATCAGCCCCAGCATTTT. As protein: CASSLGNNQPQHF. Full variable domain (outside the CDR3, taken from reference TRBV7-3 and TRBJ1-5): GAGVSQTPSNKVTEKGKYVELRCDPISGHTALYWYRQSLGQGPEFLIYFQGTGAADDSGLPNDRFFAVRPEGSVSTLKIQRTERGDSAVYLCASSLGNNQPQHFGDGTRLSIL.

The CDR3, as DNA: TGCGCCAGCAGCATGGGGGACAGGGGACATGGCTACACCTTC. It codes for CASSMGDRGHGYTF. The J gene is TRBJ1-2, the V gene TRBV5-1; TRBD1 matches 10 bases. The germline CDR1 and CDR2 sequences are SGHRS and YFSETQ. CDR3 size: 14 residues. Losses at the gene ends were 4 bases for V and 6 bases for J; bases not matched to a gene: 6.

J is TRBJ1-6 and V is TRBV5-6; D is undetermined. The CDR3 totals 14 residues. Between the trimmed V and J ends, which lost 1 base and 8 bases, there was a span of 10 bases. Germline CDR1 reads SGHDT; CDR2 reads YYEEEE. CDR3 sequence: CASSLLREYSPLHF. The CDR3 DNA reads TGTGCCAGCAGCTTGTTACGGGAATATTCACCCCTCCACTTT.

V usage is TRBV3-1 and J usage is TRBJ2-4, with 12 bases aligning to TRBD1. Trimming took 5 bases from V and 7 from J; bases not matched to a gene: 9. From germline, CDR1 is LGHDT and CDR2 YNNKEL (reference sequence). This CDR3 is 16 amino acids long. The CDR3 DNA reads as TGTGCCAGCAGCTATGGGACAGGGGGCGCATTTAACATTCAGTACTTC. Translation gives CASSYGTGGAFNIQYF. The full variable domain, with the rest looked up from reference TRBV3-1 and TRBJ2-4, is DTAVSQTPKYLVTQMGNDKSIKCEQNLGHDTMYWYKQDSKKFLKIMFSYNNKELIINETVPNRFSPKSPDKAHLNLHINSLELGDSAVYFCASSYGTGGAFNIQYFGAGTRLSVL.

The sample holds a few counts of this clonotype. This sequence joins TRBV10-3 and TRBJ2-1; D remains unclear. Between the trimmed V and J ends, which lost 0 bases and 10 bases, there was a span of 10 bases. Germline CDR1 reads ENHRY; CDR2 reads SYGVKD. The CDR3 sequence is 13 residues long. CDR3 amino acids: CAISESPDGEQFF. In nucleotides, the CDR3 is TGTGCCATCAGTGAGTCACCAGACGGAGAGCAGTTCTTC.

This chain links TRBV6-4 with TRBJ2-4; no definite D call. The CDR3 covers 17 residues. Trimming took off 11 bases at V and 3 bases at J, with 26 bases between the two ends. In germline, CDR1 is MRHNA, CDR2 SNTAGT. In DNA, the CDR3 is TGTGCCTCCCAAGGACGCGCCGGCCCGTGGGGCAAAAACATTCAGTACTTC. Encoded protein: CASQGRAGPWGKNIQYF.

Only a few counts were recorded for this clonotype. V usage is TRBV20-1 and J usage is TRBJ2-4; 7 bases line up with TRBD1. The closer fit of TRBJ2-7 to the DNA end suggests the J call may be wrong. This CDR3 spans 15 amino acids. Germline loops: CDR1 DFQATT, CDR2 SNEGSKA (reference sequence). The CDR3 is CSARLTGVLPYEQYF. The CDR3 coding sequence is TGCAGTGCTAGATTAACAGGGGTCCTCCCCTACGAGCAGTACTTC.

This chain links TRBV20-1 with TRBJ2-1; either TRBD1 or TRBD2 may supply D (6 bases each). Germline loops: CDR1 DFQATT, CDR2 SNEGSKA (reference sequence). Trimming pared 1 base from V and 0 bases from J, leaving 16 bases between. The CDR3 is 17 amino acids. The CDR3 reads CSARAKGGNRSYNEQFF. The CDR3 DNA follows: TGCAGTGCTAGAGCAAAGGGGGGCAACCGCTCCTACAATGAGCAGTTCTTC.

This chain connects TRBV7-8 to TRBJ2-3, with TRBD2 matching over 8 bases. This CDR3 is built from 16 residues. V was pared by 4 bases and J by 3 bases, with 9 bases of the junction left unmatched. Germline V gene data show CDR1 as SGHVS and CDR2 as FQNEAQ. CDR3 loop: CASSSSRGLATDTQYF. In DNA form, the CDR3 reads TGTGCCAGCAGCTCATCGCGAGGACTAGCAACAGATACGCAGTATTTT.

The gene calls are TRBV7-2 and TRBJ2-5, with 10 bases matching TRBD2. Germline CDR1 and CDR2: SGHTA and FQGNSA. Trimming removed 2 bases from V and 6 bases from J; junction bases left unmatched: 12. This CDR3 is built from 17 residues. The CDR3 nucleotides read TGTGCCAGCAGCTTATGGAGCGGGGGGGCCCTCGGGAAGACCCAGTACTTC. It yields the protein CASSLWSGGALGKTQYF. The full variable domain, completed using reference TRBV7-2 and TRBJ2-5, is GAGVSQSPSNKVTEKGKDVELRCDPISGHTALYWYRQSLGQGLEFLIYFQGNSAPDKSGLPSDRFSAERTGGSVSTLTIQRTQQEDSAVYLCASSLWSGGALGKTQYFGPGTRLLVL.

The chain employs TRBV6-5 and TRBJ2-6, with a tentative D call TRBD1 (5 bases). This CDR3 spans 14 amino acids. CDR1 and CDR2 from the germline V gene are MNHEY and SVGAGI. V lost 6 bases, J lost 3 bases, and 9 bases lay in between. The CDR3 spells CASSQGFGANVLTF. The CDR3 nucleotides read TGTGCCAGCAGCCAGGGTTTTGGGGCCAACGTCCTGACTTTC.

This clonotype was seen ten or more times. This chain links TRBV20-1 with TRBJ2-3, with 12 bases lining up with TRBD2. The J segment lost 3 bases and the V segment lost 4 bases, leaving 5 bases of the junction unmatched. Germline CDR1 DFQATT, CDR2 SNEGSKA (reference sequence). The CDR3 has 15 amino acids. For the CDR3, the DNA is TGCAGTGCTACTAGCGGGGGGGCCCAGACAGATACGCAGTATTTT. The encoded protein is CSATSGGAQTDTQYF.

This chain links TRBV7-9 with TRBJ2-3; D unclear. CDR3 length: 14 residues. Trimming took off 1 base at V and 1 base at J, with 6 bases between the two ends. CDR1 and CDR2 (germline): SEHNR, FQNEAQ (reference sequence). The CDR3 DNA reads as TGTGCCAGCAGCTTAGACATCCGCACAGATACGCAGTATTTT. This encodes CASSLDIRTDTQYF. Using reference TRBV7-9 and TRBJ2-3 for the parts outside the CDR3, the full variable domain is DTGVSQNPRHKITKRGQNVTFRCDPISEHNRLYWYRQTLGQGPEFLTYFQNEAQLEKSRLLSDRFSAERPKGSFSTLEIQRTEQGDSAMYLCASSLDIRTDTQYFGPGTRLTVL.

This rearrangement joins TRBV3-1 to TRBJ2-3, with a weak D call TRBD1 (5 bases). Trimming stripped 3 bases from V and 5 bases from J, with 9 bases between. CDR1 and CDR2 (germline): LGHDT, YNNKEL (reference sequence). The CDR3 length is 13 residues. The CDR3 protein is CASSHQGGDTQYF. The DNA for the CDR3 is TGTGCCAGCAGCCACCAGGGCGGAGATACGCAGTATTTT.

This chain joins TRBV6-4 and TRBJ2-3; the match to TRBD2 covers 8 bases. Germline CDR1 is MRHNA and CDR2 is SNTAGT. After removal of 6 bases from V and 1 base from J, the junction contained 6 bases not matched to a gene. The CDR3 length is 15 residues. DNA for the CDR3: TGTGCCAGCAGCCCAGCGGGGGCCCGCACAGATACGCAGTATTTT. Protein sequence: CASSPAGARTDTQYF.

The chain has TRBV12-3 or TRBV12-4 and TRBJ2-3; D gene unclear. This CDR3 spans 13 amino acids. V was cut by 6 bases and J by 1 base, with 8 bases left in between. CDR3 in DNA: TGTGCCAGCAGCCAAATCGGCACAGATACGCAGTATTTT. It specifies CASSQIGTDTQYF.

V gene TRBV10-3 combines with J gene TRBJ2-3, with D perhaps matching TRBD2 (5 bases). The V and J ends lost 3 bases and 6 bases respectively, with 19 bases between them. Germline CDR1 is ENHRY and CDR2 is SYGVKD. There are 16 residues in the CDR3. CDR3 region: CAISEEGSSFGDTQYF. In nucleotides, the CDR3 is TGTGCCATCAGTGAAGAGGGCTCCTCCTTCGGGGATACGCAGTATTTT.

The V and J genes are TRBV6-2 or TRBV6-3 and TRBJ2-7; D tentatively reads TRBD1 or TRBD2 (5 bases each). Germline V lookup: CDR1 MNHEY, CDR2 SVGEGT. V shed 2 bases and J shed 1 base, with 12 bases lying between them. The CDR3 covers 15 residues. The DNA of the CDR3 is TGTGCCAGCAGTTACGGGACGACTCAATCCTACGAGCAGTACTTC. Translated: CASSYGTTQSYEQYF.

This clonotype was detected only a few times. The chain carries TRBV25-1 and TRBJ1-2, with D perhaps TRBD1 (5 bases). V was pared by 6 bases and J by 5 bases, with 22 bases between. CDR1 and CDR2 from the germline V gene are MGHDK and SYGVNS. This CDR3 spans 16 amino acids. The DNA for the CDR3 is TGTGCCAGCAGGGGGCAGCCACCCCAGGGTGAATATGGCTACACCTTC. As protein: CASRGQPPQGEYGYTF.

This clonotype appeared once. The chain couples TRBV6-2 or TRBV6-3 to TRBJ1-2; weak D call: TRBD1 (5 bases). V was pared by 5 bases and J by 4 bases, with 17 bases between. Germline V gene data show CDR1 as MNHEY and CDR2 as SVGEGT. The CDR3 is 15 amino acids. The CDR3 here is CASSNLADSTYGYTF. The CDR3 nucleotides are TGTGCCAGCAGTAATCTCGCCGACAGTACCTATGGCTACACCTTC.

This clonotype came up once. This chain links TRBV2 with TRBJ1-1; D not resolved. CDR1 is SNHLY, CDR2 FYNNEI, per germline. The CDR3 is 14 residues long. V was shortened by 2 bases and J by 3 bases, with 10 bases between the two germline ends. The CDR3 loop is CASSEIAIYTEAFF. The CDR3 region has the DNA TGTGCCAGCAGTGAAATTGCGATCTACACTGAAGCTTTCTTT.

The chain combines TRBV4-3 with TRBJ2-1; possible D gene TRBD1, 6 bases. From germline, CDR1 is LGHNA and CDR2 YSLEER. The CDR3 extends over 16 amino acids. With 3 bases removed from V and 5 bases from J, the gap between germline ends came to 17 bases. The CDR3 protein is CASSQGDTYLHNEQFF. CDR3 bases: TGCGCCAGCAGCCAGGGGGACACCTACTTACACAATGAGCAGTTCTTC.

J is TRBJ2-4 and V is TRBV7-3, with 7 bases aligning to TRBD2. This CDR3 is built from 15 residues. CDR1 is SGHTA and CDR2 is FQGTGA in the germline V gene. Unmatched junction bases numbered 2, after V lost 3 bases and J lost 0 bases. CDR3 DNA sequence: TGTGCCAGCAGCTTCACGGGGGGAGCCAAAAACATTCAGTACTTC. Protein product: CASSFTGGAKNIQYF. Variable domain in full (rest from reference TRBV7-3 and TRBJ2-4): GAGVSQTPSNKVTEKGKYVELRCDPISGHTALYWYRQSLGQGPEFLIYFQGTGAADDSGLPNDRFFAVRPEGSVSTLKIQRTERGDSAVYLCASSFTGGAKNIQYFGAGTRLSVL.

Only a few counts were recorded for this clonotype. This rearrangement joins TRBV28 to TRBJ2-3; 11 nucleotides agree with TRBD2. CDR3 length equals 18 residues. Germline CDR1 MDHEN, CDR2 SYDVKM. V lost 3 bases, J lost 0 bases, and 8 bases stayed unmatched. The CDR3 nucleotides are TGTGCCAGCAGTTTGGCGTCACTAGCGGGGGACAGCACAGATACGCAGTATTTT. It encodes CASSLASLAGDSTDTQYF.

V is TRBV28 and J is TRBJ2-7, with D perhaps TRBD1 or TRBD2 (6 bases each). CDR3 length: 13 residues. V was cut by 7 bases and J by 2 bases, with 12 bases left in between. Germline V gene lookup returns CDR1 MDHEN and CDR2 SYDVKM. This CDR3 is CASTGARPYEQYF. The CDR3 DNA follows: TGTGCCAGCACGGGGGCTCGGCCCTACGAGCAGTACTTC.